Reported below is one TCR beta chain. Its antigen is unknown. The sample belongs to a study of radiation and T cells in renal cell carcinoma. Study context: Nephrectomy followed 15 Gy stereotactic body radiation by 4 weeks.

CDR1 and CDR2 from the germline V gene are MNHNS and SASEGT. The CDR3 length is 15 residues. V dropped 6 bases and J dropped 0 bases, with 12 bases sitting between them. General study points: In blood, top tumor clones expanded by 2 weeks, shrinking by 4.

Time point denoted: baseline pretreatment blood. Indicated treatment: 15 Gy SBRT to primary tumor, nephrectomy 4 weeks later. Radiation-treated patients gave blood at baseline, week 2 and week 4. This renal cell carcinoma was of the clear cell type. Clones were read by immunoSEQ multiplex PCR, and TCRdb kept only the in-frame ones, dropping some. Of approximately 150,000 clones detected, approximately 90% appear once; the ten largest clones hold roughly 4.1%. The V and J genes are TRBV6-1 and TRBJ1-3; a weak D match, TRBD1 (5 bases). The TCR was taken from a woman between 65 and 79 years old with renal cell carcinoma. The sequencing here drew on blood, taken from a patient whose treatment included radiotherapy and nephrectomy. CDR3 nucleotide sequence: TGTGCCAGCAGACACGCCGGGACCTCTGGAAACACCATATATTTT. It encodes CASRHAGTSGNTIYF.